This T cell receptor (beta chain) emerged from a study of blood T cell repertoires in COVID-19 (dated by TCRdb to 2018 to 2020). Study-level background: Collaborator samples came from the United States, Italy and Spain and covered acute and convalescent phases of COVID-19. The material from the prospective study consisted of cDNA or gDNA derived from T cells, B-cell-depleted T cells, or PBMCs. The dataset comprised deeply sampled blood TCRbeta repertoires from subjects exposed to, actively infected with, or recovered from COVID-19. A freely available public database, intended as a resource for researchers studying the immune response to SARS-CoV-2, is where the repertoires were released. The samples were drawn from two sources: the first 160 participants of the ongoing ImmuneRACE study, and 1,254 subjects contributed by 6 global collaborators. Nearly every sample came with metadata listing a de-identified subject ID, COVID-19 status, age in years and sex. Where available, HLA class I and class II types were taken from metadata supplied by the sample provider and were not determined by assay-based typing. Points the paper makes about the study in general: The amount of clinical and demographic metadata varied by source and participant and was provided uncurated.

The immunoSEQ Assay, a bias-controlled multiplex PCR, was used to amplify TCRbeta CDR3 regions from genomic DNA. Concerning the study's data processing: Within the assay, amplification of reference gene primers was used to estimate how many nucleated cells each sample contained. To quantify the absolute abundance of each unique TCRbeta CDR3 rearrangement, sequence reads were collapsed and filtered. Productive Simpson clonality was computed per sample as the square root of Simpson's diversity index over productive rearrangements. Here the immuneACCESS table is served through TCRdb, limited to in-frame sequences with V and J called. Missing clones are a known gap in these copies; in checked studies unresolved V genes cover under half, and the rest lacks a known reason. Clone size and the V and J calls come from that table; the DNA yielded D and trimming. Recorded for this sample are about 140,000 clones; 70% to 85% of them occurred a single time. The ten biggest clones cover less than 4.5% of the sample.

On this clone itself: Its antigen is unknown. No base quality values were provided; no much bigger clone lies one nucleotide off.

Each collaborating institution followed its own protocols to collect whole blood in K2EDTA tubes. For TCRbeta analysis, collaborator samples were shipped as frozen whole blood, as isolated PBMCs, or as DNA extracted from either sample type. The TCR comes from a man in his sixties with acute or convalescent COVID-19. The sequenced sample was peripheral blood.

DNA sequence: TGTGCCAGCAGCCTCGACAGGGGAGGACAGCCCCAGCATTTT. The translation is CASSLDRGGQPQHF. The sequence joins TRBV11-2 to TRBJ1-5; TRBD1 aligns with 8 central bases. Its CDR3 holds 14 amino acids, cysteine through phenylalanine. This entry keeps only the CDR3 DNA: 42 bases, framed from base 1. Trimmed from V: 5 bases; trimmed from J: 7 bases; junction bases lacking a gene match: 7. For CDR1 and CDR2, the germline V gene lists SGHAT and FQNNGV.